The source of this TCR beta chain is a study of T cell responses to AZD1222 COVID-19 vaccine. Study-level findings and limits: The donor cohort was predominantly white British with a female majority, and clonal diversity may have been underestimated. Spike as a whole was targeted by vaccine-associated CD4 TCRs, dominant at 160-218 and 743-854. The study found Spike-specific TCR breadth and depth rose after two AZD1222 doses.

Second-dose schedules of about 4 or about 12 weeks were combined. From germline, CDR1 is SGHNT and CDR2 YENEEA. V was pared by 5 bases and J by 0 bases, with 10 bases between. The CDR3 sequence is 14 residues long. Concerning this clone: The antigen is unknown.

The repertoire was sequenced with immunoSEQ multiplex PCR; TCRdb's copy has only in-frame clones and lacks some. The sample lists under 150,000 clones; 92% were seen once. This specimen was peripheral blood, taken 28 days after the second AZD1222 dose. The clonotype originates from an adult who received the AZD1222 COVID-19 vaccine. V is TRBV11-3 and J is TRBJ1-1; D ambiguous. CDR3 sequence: CASSTGRLNTEAFF. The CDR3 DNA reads TGTGCCAGCAGCACCGGACGATTGAACACTGAAGCTTTCTTT. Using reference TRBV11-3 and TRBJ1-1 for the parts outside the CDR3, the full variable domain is EAGVVQSPRYKIIEKKQPVAFWCNPISGHNTLYWYLQNLGQGPELLIRYENEEAVDDSQLPKDRFSAERLKGVDSTLKIQPAELGDSAVYLCASSTGRLNTEAFFGQGTRLTVV.